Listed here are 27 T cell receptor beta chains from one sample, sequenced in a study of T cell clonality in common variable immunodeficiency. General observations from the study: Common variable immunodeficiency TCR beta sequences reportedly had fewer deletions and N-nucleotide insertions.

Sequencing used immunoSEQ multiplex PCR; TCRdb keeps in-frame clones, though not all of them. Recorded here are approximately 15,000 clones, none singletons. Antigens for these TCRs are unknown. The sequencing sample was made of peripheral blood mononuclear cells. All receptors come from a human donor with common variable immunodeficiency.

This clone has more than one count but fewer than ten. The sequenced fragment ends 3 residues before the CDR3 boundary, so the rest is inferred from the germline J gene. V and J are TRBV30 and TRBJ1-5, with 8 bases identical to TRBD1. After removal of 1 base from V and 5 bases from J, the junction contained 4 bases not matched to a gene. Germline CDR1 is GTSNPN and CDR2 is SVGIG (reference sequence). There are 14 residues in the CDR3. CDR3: CAWSAGTGHQPQHF. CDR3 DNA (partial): TGTGCCTGGAGTGCCGGGACAGGTCATCAGCCC. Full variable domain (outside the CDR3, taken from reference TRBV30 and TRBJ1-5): SQTIHQWPATLVQPVGSPLSLECTVEGTSNPNLYWYRQAAGRGLQLLFYSVGIGQISSEVPQNLSASRPQDRQFILSSKKLLLSDSGFYLCAWSAGTGHQPQHFGDGTRLSIL.

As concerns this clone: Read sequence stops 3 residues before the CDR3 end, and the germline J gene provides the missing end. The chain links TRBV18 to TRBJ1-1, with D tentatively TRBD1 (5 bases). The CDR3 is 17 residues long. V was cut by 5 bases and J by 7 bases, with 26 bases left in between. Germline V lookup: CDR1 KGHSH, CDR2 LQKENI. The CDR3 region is CASSRAPGLALGGEAFF. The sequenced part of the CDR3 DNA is TGTGCCAGCTCAAGGGCTCCGGGACTGGCATTAGGCGGTGAA.

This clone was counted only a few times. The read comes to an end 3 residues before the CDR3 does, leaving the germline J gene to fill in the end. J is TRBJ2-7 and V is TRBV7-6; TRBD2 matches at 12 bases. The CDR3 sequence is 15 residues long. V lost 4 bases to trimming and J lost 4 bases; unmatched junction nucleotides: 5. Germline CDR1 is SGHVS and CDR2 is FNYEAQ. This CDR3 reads CASSSRLAGVYEQYF. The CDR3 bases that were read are TGTGCCAGCAGCTCGAGACTAGCGGGAGTTTACGAG.

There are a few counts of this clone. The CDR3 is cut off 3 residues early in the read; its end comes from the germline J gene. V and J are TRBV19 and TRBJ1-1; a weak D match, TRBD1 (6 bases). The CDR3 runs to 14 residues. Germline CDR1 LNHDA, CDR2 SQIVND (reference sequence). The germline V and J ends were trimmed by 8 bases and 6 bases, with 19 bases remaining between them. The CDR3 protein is CASHPRVQGPEAFF. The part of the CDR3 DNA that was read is TGTGCCAGTCACCCCAGGGTACAGGGCCCTGAA. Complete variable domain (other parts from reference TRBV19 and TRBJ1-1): DGGITQSPKYLFRKEGQNVTLSCEQNLNHDAMYWYRQDPGQGLRLIYYSQIVNDFQKGDIAEGYSVSREKKESFPLTVTSAQKNPTAFYLCASHPRVQGPEAFFGQGTRLTVV.

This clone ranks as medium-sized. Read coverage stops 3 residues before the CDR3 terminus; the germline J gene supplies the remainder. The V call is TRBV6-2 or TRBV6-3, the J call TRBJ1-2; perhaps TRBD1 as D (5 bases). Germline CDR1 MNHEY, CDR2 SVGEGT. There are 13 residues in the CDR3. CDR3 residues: CASSYAGSLTYTF. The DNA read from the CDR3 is TGTGCCAGCAGTTACGCAGGGAGTTTAACC.

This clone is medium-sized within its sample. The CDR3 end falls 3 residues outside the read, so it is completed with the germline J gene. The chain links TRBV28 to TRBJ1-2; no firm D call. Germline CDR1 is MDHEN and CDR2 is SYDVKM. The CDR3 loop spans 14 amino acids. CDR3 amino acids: CASRYSDFPGSYTF. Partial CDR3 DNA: TGTGCCAGCAGATATTCGGACTTTCCCGGCTCC.

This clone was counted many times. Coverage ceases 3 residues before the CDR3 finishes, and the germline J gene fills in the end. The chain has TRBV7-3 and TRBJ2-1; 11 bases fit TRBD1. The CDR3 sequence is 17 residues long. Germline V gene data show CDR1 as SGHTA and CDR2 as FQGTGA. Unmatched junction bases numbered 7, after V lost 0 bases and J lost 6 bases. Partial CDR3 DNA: TGTGCCAGCAGCTTAACAATGGGGACAGGGGGGGGCAATGAG. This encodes CASSLTMGTGGGNE. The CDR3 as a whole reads CASSLTMGTGGGNEQFF.

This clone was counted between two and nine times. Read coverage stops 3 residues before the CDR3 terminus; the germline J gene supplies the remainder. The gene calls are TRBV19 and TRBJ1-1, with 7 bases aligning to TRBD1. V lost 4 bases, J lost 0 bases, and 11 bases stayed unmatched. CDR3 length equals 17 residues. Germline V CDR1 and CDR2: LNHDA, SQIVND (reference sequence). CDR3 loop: CASSRYRGGDMNTEAFF. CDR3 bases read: TGTGCCAGTAGTAGGTACAGGGGAGGGGATATGAACACTGAA.

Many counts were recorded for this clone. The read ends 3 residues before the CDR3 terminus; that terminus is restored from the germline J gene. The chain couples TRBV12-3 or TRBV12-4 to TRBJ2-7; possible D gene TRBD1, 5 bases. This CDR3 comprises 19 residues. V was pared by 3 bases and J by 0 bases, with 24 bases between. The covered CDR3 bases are TGTGCCAGCAGTTTTTTTAATTTTACTCGACAGCGAAGCTCCTACGAG. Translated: CASSFFNFTRQRSSYE. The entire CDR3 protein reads CASSFFNFTRQRSSYEQYF.

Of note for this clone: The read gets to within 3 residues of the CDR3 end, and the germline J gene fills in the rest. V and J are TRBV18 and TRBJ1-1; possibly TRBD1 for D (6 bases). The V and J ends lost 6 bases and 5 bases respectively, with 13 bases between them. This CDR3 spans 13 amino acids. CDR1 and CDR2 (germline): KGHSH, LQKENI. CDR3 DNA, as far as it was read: TGTGCCAGCTCGCCGCAGGGGTGGACTGAA. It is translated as CASSPQGWTE. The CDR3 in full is CASSPQGWTEAFF.

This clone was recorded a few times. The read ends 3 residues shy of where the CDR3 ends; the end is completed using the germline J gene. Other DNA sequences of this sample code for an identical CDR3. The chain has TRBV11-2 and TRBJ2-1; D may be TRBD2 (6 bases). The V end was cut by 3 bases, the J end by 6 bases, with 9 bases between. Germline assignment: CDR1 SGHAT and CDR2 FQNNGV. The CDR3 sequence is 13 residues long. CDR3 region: CASSLQGLNEQFF. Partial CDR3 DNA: TGTGCCAGCAGCTTGCAGGGACTCAATGAG.

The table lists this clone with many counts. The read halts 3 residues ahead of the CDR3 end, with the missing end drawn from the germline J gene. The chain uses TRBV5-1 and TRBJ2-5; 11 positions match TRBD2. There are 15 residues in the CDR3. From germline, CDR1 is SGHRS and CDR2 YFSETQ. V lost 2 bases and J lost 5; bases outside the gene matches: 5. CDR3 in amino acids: CASSFTSGRGETQYF. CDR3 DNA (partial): TGCGCCAGCAGCTTTACTAGCGGGAGAGGGGAGACC.

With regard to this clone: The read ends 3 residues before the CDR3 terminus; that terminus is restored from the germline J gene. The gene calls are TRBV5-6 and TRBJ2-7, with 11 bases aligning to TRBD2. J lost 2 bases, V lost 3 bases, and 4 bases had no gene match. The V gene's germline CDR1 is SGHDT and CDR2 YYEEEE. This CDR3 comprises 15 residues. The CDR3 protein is CASSSGLAGPYEQYF. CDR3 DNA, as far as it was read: TGTGCCAGCAGCTCCGGACTAGCGGGCCCCTACGAG.

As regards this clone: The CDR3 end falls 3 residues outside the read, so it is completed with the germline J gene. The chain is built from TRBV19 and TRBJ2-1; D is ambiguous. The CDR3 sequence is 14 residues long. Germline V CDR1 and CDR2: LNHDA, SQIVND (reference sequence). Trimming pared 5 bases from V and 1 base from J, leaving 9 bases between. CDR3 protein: CASSLLASYNEQFF. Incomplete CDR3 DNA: TGTGCCAGTAGTCTTTTGGCTTCCTACAATGAG.

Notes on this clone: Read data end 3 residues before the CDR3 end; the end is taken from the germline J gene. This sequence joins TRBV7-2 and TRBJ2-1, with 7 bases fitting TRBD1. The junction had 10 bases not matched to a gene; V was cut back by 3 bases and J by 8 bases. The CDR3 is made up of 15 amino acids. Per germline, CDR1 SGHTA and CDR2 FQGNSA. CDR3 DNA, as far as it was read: TGTGCCAGCAGCTTTCTAGGGGGCATTAGGGATGAG. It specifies CASSFLGGIRDE. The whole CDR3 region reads CASSFLGGIRDEQFF.

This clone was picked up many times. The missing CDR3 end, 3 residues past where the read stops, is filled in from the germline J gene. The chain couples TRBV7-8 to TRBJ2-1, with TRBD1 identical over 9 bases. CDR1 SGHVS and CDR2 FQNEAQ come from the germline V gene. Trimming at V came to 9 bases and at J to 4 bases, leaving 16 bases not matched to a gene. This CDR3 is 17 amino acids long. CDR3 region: CASAPGFLGQGYNEQFF. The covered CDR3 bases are TGTGCCAGTGCTCCGGGGTTCCTCGGACAGGGGTACAATGAG.

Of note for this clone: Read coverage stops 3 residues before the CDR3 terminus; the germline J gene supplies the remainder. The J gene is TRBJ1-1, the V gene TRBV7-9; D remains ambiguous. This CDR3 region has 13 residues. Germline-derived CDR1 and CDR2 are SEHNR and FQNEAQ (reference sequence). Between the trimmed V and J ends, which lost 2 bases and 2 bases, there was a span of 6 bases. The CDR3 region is CASSLPQNTEAFF. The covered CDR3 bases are TGTGCCAGCAGCTTACCCCAAAACACTGAA. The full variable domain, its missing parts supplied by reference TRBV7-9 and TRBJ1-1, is DTGVSQNPRHKITKRGQNVTFRCDPISEHNRLYWYRQTLGQGPEFLTYFQNEAQLEKSRLLSDRFSAERPKGSFSTLEIQRTEQGDSAMYLCASSLPQNTEAFFGQGTRLTVV.

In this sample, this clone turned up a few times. The sequenced part of the CDR3 DNA is TGTGCCAGCAGCTTAATTGGCGGGGGCGTTGCAGATACG. Encoded protein: CASSLIGGGVADT. From start to end, the CDR3 is CASSLIGGGVADTQYF. The V gene is TRBV7-6, the J gene TRBJ2-3; TRBD2 might be the D (7 bases). With the read ending 3 residues before the CDR3 end, the germline J gene is used to fill in that end. V lost 2 bases and J 4 bases, leaving 16 bases between the germline ends. Germline-derived CDR1 and CDR2 are SGHVS and FNYEAQ. The CDR3 length is 16 residues.

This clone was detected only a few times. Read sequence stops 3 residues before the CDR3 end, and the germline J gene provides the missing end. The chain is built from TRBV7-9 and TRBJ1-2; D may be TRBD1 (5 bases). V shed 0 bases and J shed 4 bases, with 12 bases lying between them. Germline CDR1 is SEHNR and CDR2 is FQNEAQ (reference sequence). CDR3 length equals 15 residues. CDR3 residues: CASSLAQGSTYGYTF. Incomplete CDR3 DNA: TGTGCCAGCAGCTTAGCGCAGGGAAGTACCTATGGC.

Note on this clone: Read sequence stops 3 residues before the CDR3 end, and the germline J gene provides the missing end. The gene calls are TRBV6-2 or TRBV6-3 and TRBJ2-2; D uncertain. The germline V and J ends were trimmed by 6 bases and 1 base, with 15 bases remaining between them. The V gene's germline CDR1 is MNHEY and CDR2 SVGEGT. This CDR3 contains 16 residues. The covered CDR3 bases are TGTGCCAGCAGCTCGGAGCGCCGACTGAACACCGGGGAG. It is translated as CASSSERRLNTGE. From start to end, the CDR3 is CASSSERRLNTGELFF.

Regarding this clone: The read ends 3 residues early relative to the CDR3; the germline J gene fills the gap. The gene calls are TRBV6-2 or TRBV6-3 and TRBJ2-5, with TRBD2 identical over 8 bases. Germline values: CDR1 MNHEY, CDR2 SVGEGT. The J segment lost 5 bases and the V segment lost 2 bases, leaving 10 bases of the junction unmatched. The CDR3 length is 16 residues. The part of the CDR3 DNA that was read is TGTGCCAGCAGTTACGGTCGGGGGGGGCCTGGGGAGACC. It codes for CASSYGRGGPGET. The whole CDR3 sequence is CASSYGRGGPGETQYF.

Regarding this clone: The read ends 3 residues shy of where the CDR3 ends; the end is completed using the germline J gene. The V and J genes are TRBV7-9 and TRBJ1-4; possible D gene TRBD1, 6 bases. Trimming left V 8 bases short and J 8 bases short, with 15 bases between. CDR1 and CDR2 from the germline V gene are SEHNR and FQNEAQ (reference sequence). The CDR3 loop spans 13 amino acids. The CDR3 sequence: CASVGQSFEKLFF. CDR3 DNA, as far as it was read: TGTGCCAGCGTAGGACAGTCCTTCGAAAAA.

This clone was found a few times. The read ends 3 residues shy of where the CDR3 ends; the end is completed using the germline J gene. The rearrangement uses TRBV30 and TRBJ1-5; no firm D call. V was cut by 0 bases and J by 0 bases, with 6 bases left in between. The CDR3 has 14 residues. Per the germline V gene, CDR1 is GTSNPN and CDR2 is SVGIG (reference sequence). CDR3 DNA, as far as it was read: TGTGCCTGGAGTGTCCCCTATAGCAATCAGCCC. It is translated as CAWSVPYSNQP. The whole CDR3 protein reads CAWSVPYSNQPQHF.

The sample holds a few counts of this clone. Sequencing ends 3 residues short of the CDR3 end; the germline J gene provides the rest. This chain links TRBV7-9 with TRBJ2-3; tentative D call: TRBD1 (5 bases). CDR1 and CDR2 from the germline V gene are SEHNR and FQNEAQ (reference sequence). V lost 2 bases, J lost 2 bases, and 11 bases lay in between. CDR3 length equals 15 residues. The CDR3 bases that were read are TGTGCCAGCAGCTTACTGACAGACATCACAGATACG. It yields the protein CASSLLTDITDT. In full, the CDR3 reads CASSLLTDITDTQYF.

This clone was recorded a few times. The CDR3 sequence is CASSDLYEQYF. Incomplete CDR3 DNA: TGCGCCAGCAGTGATCTCTACGAG. This sequence joins TRBV10-2 and TRBJ2-7; no reliable D call. The CDR3 end falls 3 residues outside the read, so it is completed with the germline J gene. The CDR3 length is 11 residues. V shed 3 bases and J shed 3 bases, with 3 bases lying between them. Per germline, CDR1 WSHSY and CDR2 SAAADI.

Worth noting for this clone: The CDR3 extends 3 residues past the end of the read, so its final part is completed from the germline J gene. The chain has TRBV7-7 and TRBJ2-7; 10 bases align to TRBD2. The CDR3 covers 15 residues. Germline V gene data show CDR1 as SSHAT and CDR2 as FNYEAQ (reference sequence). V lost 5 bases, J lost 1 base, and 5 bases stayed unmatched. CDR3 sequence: CASSGLAAKSYEQYF. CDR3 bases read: TGTGCCAGCAGCGGACTAGCGGCCAAGTCCTACGAG.

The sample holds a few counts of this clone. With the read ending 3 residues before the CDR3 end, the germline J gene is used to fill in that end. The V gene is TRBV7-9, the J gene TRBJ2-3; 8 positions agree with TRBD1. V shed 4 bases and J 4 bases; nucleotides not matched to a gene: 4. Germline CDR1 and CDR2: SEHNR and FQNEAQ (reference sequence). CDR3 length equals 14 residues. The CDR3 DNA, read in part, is TGTGCCAGCAGCTCCCAGACAGGGGCAGATACG. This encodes CASSSQTGADT. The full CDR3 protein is CASSSQTGADTQYF.